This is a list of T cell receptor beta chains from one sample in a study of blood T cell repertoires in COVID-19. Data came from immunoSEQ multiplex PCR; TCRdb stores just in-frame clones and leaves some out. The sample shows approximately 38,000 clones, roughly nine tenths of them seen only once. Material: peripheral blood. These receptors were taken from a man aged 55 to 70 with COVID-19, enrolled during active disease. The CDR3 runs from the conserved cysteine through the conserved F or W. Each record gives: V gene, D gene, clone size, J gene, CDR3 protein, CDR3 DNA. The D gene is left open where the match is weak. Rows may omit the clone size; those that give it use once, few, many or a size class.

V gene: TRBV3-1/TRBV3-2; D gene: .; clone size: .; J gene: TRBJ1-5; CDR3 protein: CASSQDQVRPQHF; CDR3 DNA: TGTGCCAGCAGCCAAGATCAAGTGCGGCCCCAGCATTTT
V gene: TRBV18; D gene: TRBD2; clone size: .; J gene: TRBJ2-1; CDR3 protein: CASSPGLALHEQFF; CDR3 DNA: TGTGCCAGCTCACCGGGACTAGCCCTTCATGAGCAGTTCTTC
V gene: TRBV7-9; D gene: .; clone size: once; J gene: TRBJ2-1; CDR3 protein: CASSLSGYNEQFF; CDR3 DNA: TGTGCCAGCAGCTTGAGCGGGTACAATGAGCAGTTCTTC
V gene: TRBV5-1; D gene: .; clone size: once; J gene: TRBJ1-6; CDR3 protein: CASSLGTGRSSPLHF; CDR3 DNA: TGCGCCAGCAGCTTGGGAACAGGGCGGTCCTCACCCCTCCACTTT
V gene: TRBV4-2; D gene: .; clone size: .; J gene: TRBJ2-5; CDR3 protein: CASSQERIRVGNQETQYF; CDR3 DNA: TGTGCCAGCAGCCAAGAGAGAATCAGGGTGGGAAATCAAGAGACCCAGTACTTC
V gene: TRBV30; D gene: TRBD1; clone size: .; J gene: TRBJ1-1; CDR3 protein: CAWKGQANTEAFF; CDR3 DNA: TGTGCCTGGAAAGGACAGGCGAACACTGAAGCTTTCTTT
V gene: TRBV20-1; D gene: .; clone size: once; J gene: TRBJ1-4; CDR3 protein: CRALFEKLFF; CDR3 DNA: TGCAGGGCCTTGTTTGAAAAACTGTTTTTT
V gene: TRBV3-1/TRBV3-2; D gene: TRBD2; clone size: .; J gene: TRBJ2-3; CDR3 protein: CASSQEMIAGVKDTQYF; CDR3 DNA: TGTGCCAGCAGCCAAGAAATGATAGCGGGAGTCAAAGATACGCAGTATTTT
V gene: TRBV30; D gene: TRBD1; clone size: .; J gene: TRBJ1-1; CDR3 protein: CAWSLPGQGALAFF; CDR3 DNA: TGTGCCTGGAGTCTCCCGGGACAGGGGGCTTTAGCTTTCTTT
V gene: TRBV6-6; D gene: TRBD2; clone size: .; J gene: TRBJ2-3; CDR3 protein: CASSTSSGSADTQYF; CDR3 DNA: TGTGCCAGCAGTACCTCTAGCGGGAGCGCAGATACGCAGTATTTT
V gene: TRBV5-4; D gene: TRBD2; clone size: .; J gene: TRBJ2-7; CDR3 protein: CASSRLLAGAYEQYF; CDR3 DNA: TGTGCCAGCAGCCGACTTCTAGCGGGAGCCTACGAGCAGTACTTC
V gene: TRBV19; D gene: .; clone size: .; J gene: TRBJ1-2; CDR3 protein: CASIPRGRNYGYTF; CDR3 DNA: TGTGCCAGTATCCCCCGTGGCCGCAACTATGGCTACACCTTC
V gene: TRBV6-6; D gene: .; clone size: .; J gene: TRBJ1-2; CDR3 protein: CAGWITGGGGYTF; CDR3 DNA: TGTGCCGGTTGGATTACGGGGGGCGGCGGCTACACCTTC
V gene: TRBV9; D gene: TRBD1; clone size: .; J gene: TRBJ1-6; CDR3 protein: CASSVGPGQGNSPLHF; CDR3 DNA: TGTGCCAGCAGCGTGGGTCCGGGACAGGGTAATTCACCCCTCCACTTT
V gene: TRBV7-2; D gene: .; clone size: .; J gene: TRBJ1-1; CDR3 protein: CASSWGGMNTEAFF; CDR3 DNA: TGTGCCAGCAGCTGGGGGGGCATGAACACTGAAGCTTTCTTT
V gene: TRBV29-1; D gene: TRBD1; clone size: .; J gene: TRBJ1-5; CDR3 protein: CSIRTGDGPQHF; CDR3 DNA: TGCAGCATCAGGACAGGGGATGGCCCCCAGCATTTT
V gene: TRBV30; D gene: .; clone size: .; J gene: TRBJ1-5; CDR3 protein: CAWSAQGQPQHF; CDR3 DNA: TGTGCCTGGAGTGCCCAGGGGCAGCCCCAGCATTTT